Below, one T cell receptor (beta chain) is given with its context. These data belong to a study of T cell responses to AZD1222 COVID-19 vaccine. This CDR3 comprises 16 residues. Per the germline V gene, CDR1 is SGHTA and CDR2 is FQGNSA. V was trimmed by 1 base and J by 6 bases, leaving 13 bases between them. Libraries were prepared by immunoSEQ multiplex PCR; TCRdb keeps only in-frame clonotypes and omits some of them. The sample includes under 150,000 clones, around 88% of them seen just once. This TCR was recovered from an adult who received the AZD1222 COVID-19 vaccine. The chain combines TRBV7-2 with TRBJ1-6, with D perhaps TRBD1 (6 bases). The source was peripheral blood, collected 28 days after the second AZD1222 dose. DNA for the CDR3: TGTGCCAGCAGCTTAGACCCCCGACAGGTTAATTCACCCCTCCACTTT. Its translation is CASSLDPRQVNSPLHF.